This TCR beta chain derives from a study of identical twins. TCRdb independently ran MiXCR on the 5' RACE reads; one entry per CDR3 protein. Of roughly 150,000 distinct CDR3 sequences listed, approximately 4% were seen once; the top ten hold more than 6.5%. The CDR3 runs to 15 residues. Trimming stripped 4 bases from V and 1 base from J, with 14 bases between. Looked up from germline, CDR1 is SGHRS and CDR2 is YFSETQ. This clonotype was found many times. The chain joins TRBV5-1 to TRBJ1-1; D call uncertain. This sequence originates from a man in his late teens or twenties in good health. The sample was memory T cells sorted from blood. The chain's CDR3 is CASSPTIGTNTEAFF. The CDR3 nucleotides are TGCGCCAGCAGCCCAACAATAGGAACGAACACTGAAGCTTTCTTT.